Below, 10 T cell receptor beta chains from the same sample are listed, as sequenced in a study of early T cells in non-severe SARS-CoV-2 infection. TCRdb recomputed calls from the 5' RACE reads with MiXCR, one row per CDR3 protein. The table shows tens of thousands of distinct CDR3 sequences, with about 4.8% occurring only once. The sample comprised whole blood. The receptors come from an adult who was a healthcare worker with PCR-confirmed SARS-CoV-2 infection or an uninfected control (not recorded which).

This clonotype was counted many times. The chain joins TRBV12-3 or TRBV12-4 to TRBJ2-3, with D tentatively TRBD2 (5 bases). Trimming cost V 3 bases and J 2 bases, with 12 bases left between them. CDR3 length equals 15 residues. As DNA, the CDR3 is TGTGCCAGCAGTTTGCGGGTAACCCCCACAGATACGCAGTATTTT. This gives the protein CASSLRVTPTDTQYF.

This clonotype turned up a few times. The chain links TRBV5-4 to TRBJ2-2; 9 nucleotides agree with TRBD1. The V and J ends lost 4 bases and 1 base, in that order; junction bases with no gene match: 5. The V gene's germline CDR1 is SGHNT and CDR2 YYREEE (reference sequence). The CDR3 is made up of 16 amino acids. CDR3 sequence reads: CASSLQGALNTGELFF. The CDR3 nucleotides are TGTGCCAGCAGCCTACAGGGGGCGTTGAACACCGGGGAGCTGTTTTTT.

This clonotype came up many times. This sequence joins TRBV11-2 and TRBJ1-2; D is unresolved. The CDR3 consists of 11 residues. Trimming took 5 bases from V and 4 from J, leaving 5 bases between them. Germline lookup yields CDR1 SGHAT and CDR2 FQNNGV. CDR3 amino acids: CASSVTYGYTF. The CDR3 DNA reads TGTGCCAGCAGCGTGACCTATGGCTACACCTTC.

The table lists this clonotype with many counts. The chain has TRBV3-1 and TRBJ2-5; D possibly corresponds to TRBD1 (5 bases). Germline V gives CDR1 LGHDT, CDR2 YNNKEL (reference sequence). CDR3 size: 14 residues. Between the trimmed V and J ends, which lost 1 base and 1 base, there was a span of 7 bases. The CDR3 region is CASSQAQGQETQYF. The CDR3 region has the DNA TGTGCCAGCAGCCAAGCGCAGGGCCAAGAGACCCAGTACTTC.

There are a few counts of this clonotype. The genes are TRBV12-3 or TRBV12-4 and TRBJ1-1, with TRBD1 as a possible D gene (6 bases). The CDR3 covers 15 residues. Trimming stripped 4 bases from V and 6 bases from J, with 18 bases between. CDR3 sequence (DNA): TGTGCCAGCAGTTGGCGGGGGACACCGGTCCCTGAAGCTTTCTTT. This encodes CASSWRGTPVPEAFF.

The chain is built from TRBV20-1 and TRBJ2-3, with D maybe TRBD2 (6 bases). This CDR3 is built from 15 residues. V shed 4 bases and J shed 0 bases, with 14 bases lying between them. Germline-derived CDR1 and CDR2 are DFQATT and SNEGSKA (reference sequence). The DNA of the CDR3 is TGCAGTGCTATGAGGTCTCGGGGGAGCACAGATACGCAGTATTTT. This gives the protein CSAMRSRGSTDTQYF.

This clonotype was seen at least ten times. Here the CDR3 DNA reads TGCGCCAGCAGCCCACCCGGACAGACCCGCACCGGGGAGCTGTTTTTT. Amino acids: CASSPPGQTRTGELFF. The rearrangement uses TRBV5-1 and TRBJ2-2, with D possibly TRBD1 on 6 matching bases. Germline V gene lookup returns CDR1 SGHRS and CDR2 YFSETQ. Trimming left V 4 bases short and J 4 bases short, with 17 bases between. The CDR3 consists of 16 residues.

The table lists this clonotype with many counts. The chain joins TRBV10-2 to TRBJ2-5; D tentatively reads TRBD1 or TRBD2 (6 bases each). Between the trimmed V and J ends, which lost 5 bases and 3 bases, there was a span of 16 bases. The germline V gene encodes CDR1 WSHSY and CDR2 SAAADI. This CDR3 region has 15 residues. The CDR3 reads CASSQQGGLEETQYF. CDR3 in DNA: TGCGCCAGCAGTCAACAGGGAGGACTCGAAGAGACCCAGTACTTC.

The table lists this clonotype with many counts. The V gene is TRBV12-5, the J gene TRBJ1-1; the D gene is possibly TRBD1 (5 bases). Trimming cost V 9 bases and J 0 bases, with 11 bases left between them. The CDR3 length is 13 residues. CDR1 is LGHNT, CDR2 FRNRAP, per germline. CDR3 sequence (DNA): TGTGCTAGCGCCAGGGAGGTGAACACTGAAGCTTTCTTT. Translation gives CASAREVNTEAFF.

This clonotype was found many times. The gene calls are TRBV29-1 and TRBJ2-1; TRBD2 is a possible D gene (5 bases). The CDR3 is 14 amino acids. Germline V lookup: CDR1 SQVTM, CDR2 ANQGSEA. V was cut by 7 bases and J by 0 bases, with 13 bases left in between. CDR3 region: CSGTRSSSYNEQFF. The DNA for the CDR3 is TGCAGCGGTACTAGGTCAAGCTCCTACAATGAGCAGTTCTTC.